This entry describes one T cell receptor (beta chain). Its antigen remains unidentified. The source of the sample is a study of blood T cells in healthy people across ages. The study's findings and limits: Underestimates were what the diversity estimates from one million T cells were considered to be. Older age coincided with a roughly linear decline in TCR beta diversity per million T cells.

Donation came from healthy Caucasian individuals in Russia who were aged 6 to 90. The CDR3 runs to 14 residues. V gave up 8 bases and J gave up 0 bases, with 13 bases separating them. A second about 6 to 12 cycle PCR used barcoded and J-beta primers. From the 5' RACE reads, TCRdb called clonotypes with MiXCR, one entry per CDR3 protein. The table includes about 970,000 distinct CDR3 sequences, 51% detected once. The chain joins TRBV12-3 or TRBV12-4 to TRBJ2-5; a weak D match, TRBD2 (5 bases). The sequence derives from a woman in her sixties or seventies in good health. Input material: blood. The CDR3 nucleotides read TGTGCCAGCGGCTCTAACGGGAACCAAGAGACCCAGTACTTC. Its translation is CASGSNGNQETQYF.